The source of this T cell receptor beta chain is a study of T cells in Graves' hyperthyroidism and ophthalmopathy. RNA transcripts served as the template for amplifying TCR beta CDR3 regions. Using the HTBI primer set, a first-round RT-PCR was run on the TCR CDR3. TCRdb re-derived calls from the multiplex PCR reads in MiXCR, one entry per CDR3 protein. The table shows 350,000 to 400,000 distinct CDR3 sequences, with 14% occurring only once. Of note for this clonotype: Antigen specificity is unknown.

Diagnosis of hyperthyroidism was new in patients aged 18 to 65, and its duration was under 2 months. Diagnoses used clinical symptoms, serum thyroxine and TRAb, thyroid ultrasound and orbital computed tomography. Overall study findings and caveats: Stable hyperthyroidism was told apart from ophthalmopathy by a model built on 13 V-J features.

Sample: blood. This receptor was taken from a woman aged 55-75 years with Graves' hyperthyroidism.

This chain's CDR3 is CATSDGTGTFSYNEQFF. The CDR3, as DNA: TGTGCCACCAGTGATGGGACAGGGACTTTCTCCTACAATGAGCAGTTCTTC. V and J are TRBV24-1 and TRBJ2-1, with TRBD1 matching over 9 bases. Germline CDR1 and CDR2: KGHDR and SFDVKD. The V and J ends lost 3 bases and 0 bases, in that order; junction bases with no gene match: 5. This CDR3 comprises 17 residues.